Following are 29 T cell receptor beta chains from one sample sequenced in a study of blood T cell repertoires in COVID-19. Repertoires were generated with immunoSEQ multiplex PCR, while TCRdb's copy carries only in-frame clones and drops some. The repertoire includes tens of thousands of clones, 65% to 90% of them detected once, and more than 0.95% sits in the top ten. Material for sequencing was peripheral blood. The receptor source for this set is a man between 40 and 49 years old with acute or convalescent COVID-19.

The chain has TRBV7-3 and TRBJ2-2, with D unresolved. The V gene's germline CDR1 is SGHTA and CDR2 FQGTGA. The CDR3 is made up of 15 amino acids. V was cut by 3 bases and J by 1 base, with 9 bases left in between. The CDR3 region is CASSLTPLNTGELFF. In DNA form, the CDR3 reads TGTGCCAGCAGCTTGACACCTCTGAACACCGGGGAGCTGTTTTTT.

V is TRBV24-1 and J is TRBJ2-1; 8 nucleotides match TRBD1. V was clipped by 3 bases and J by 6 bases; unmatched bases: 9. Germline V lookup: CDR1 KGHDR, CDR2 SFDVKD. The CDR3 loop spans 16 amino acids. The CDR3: CATSDTDRARGNEQFF. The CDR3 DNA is TGTGCCACCAGTGATACGGACAGGGCAAGAGGCAATGAGCAGTTCTTC.

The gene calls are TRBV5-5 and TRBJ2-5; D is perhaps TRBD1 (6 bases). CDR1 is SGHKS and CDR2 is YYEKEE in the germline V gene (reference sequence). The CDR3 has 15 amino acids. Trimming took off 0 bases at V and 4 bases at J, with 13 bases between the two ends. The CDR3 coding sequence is TGTGCCAGCAGCTTGGGTCGGACAGTCCCAGAGACCCAGTACTTC. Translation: CASSLGRTVPETQYF.

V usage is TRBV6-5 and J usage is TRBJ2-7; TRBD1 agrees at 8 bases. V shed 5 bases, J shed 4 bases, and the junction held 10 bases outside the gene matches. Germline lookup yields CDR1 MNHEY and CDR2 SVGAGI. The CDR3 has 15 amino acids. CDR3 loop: CASSLLATGGYEQYF. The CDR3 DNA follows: TGTGCCAGCAGTCTTCTCGCCACAGGGGGGTACGAGCAGTACTTC.

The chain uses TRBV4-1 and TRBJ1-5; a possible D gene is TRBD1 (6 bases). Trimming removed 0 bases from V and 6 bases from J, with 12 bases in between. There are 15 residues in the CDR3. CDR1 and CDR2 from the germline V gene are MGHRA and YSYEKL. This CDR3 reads CASSQETGPGQPQHF. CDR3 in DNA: TGCGCCAGCAGCCAAGAAACAGGGCCAGGTCAGCCCCAGCATTTT.

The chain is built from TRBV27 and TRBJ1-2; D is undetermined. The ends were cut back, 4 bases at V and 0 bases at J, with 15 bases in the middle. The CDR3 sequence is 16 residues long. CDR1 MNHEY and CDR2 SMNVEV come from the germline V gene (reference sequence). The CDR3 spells CASSSTREGANYGYTF. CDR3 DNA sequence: TGTGCCAGCAGTTCGACGAGGGAGGGAGCTAACTATGGCTACACCTTC.

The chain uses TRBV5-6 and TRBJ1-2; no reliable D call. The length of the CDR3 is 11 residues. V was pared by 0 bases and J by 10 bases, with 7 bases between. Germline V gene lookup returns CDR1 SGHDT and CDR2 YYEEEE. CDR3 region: CASSLAADYTF. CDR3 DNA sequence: TGTGCCAGCAGCTTGGCCGCAGACTACACCTTC.

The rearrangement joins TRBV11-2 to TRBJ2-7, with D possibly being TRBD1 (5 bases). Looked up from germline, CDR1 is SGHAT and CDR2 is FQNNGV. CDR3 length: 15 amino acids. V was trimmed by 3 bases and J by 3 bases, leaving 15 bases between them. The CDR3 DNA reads TGTGCCAGCAGCTTGGTGCGGCAGGGTTTCTACGAGCAGTACTTC. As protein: CASSLVRQGFYEQYF.

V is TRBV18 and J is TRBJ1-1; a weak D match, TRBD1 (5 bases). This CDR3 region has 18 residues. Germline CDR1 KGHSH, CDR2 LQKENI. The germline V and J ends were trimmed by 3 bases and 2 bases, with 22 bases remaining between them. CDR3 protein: CASSPGGWRTQKNTEAFF. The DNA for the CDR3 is TGTGCCAGCTCACCCGGGGGATGGCGAACTCAAAAAAACACTGAAGCTTTCTTT. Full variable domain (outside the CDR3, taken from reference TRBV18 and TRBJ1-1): NAGVMQNPRHLVRRRGQEARLRCSPMKGHSHVYWYRQLPEEGLKFMVYLQKENIIDESGMPKERFSAEFPKEGPSILRIQQVVRGDSAAYFCASSPGGWRTQKNTEAFFGQGTRLTVV.

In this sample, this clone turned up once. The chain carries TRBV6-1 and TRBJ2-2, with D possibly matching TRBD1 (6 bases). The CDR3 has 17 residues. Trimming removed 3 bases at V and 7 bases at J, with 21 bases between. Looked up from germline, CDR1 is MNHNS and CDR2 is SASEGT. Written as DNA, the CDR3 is TGTGCCAGCAGTGACAGGGGAAGTAAGGGGCCGGACGGGGAGCTGTTTTTT. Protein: CASSDRGSKGPDGELFF.

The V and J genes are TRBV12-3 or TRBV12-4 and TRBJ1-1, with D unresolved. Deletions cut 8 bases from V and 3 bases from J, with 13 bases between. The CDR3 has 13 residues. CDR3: CASCSGGDTEAFF. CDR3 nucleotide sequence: TGTGCCAGCTGTTCCGGAGGAGACACTGAAGCTTTCTTT.

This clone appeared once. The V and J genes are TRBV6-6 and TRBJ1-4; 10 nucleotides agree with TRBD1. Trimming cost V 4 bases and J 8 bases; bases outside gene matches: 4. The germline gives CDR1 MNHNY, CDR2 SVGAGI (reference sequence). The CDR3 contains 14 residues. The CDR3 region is CASSSTGGKEKLFF. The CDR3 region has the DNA TGTGCCAGCAGTTCGACAGGGGGCAAAGAAAAACTGTTTTTT.

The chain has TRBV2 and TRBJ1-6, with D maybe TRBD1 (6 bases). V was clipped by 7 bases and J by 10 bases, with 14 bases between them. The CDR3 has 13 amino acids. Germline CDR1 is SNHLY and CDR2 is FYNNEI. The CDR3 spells CASTGQLGSPLHF. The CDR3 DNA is TGTGCCAGCACCGGACAGTTAGGCTCACCCCTCCACTTT.

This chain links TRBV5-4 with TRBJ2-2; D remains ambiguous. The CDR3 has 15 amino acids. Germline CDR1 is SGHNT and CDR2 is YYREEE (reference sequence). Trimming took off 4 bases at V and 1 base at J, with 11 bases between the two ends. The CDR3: CASSLEARNTGELFF. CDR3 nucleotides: TGTGCCAGCAGCCTAGAGGCGCGGAACACCGGGGAGCTGTTTTTT.

Here the CDR3 reads CAWTVKEGSYGYTF. The CDR3 bases are TGTGCCTGGACAGTGAAAGAGGGCAGTTATGGCTACACCTTC. This chain links TRBV30 with TRBJ1-2, with D unclear. Between the trimmed V and J ends, which lost 4 bases and 5 bases, there was a span of 17 bases. This CDR3 is 14 amino acids long. From germline, CDR1 is GTSNPN and CDR2 SVGIG (reference sequence).

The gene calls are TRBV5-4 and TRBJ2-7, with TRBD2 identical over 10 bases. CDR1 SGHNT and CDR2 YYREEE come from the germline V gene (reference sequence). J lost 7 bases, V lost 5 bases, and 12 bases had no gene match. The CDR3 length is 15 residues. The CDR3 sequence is CASSYALAGAEEQYF. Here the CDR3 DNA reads TGTGCCAGCAGTTATGCCCTAGCGGGGGCAGAGGAGCAGTACTTC.

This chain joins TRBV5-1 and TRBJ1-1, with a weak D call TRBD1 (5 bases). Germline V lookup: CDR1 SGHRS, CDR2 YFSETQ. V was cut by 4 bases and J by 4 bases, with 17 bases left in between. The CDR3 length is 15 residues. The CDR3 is CASSPRGVSATEAFF. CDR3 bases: TGCGCCAGCAGCCCGCGGGGGGTATCCGCCACTGAAGCTTTCTTT.

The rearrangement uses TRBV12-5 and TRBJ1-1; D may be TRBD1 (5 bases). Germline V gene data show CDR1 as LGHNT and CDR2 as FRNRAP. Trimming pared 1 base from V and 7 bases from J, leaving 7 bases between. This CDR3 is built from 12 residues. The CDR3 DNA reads TGTGCTAGTGGTTTGGGTCAGGGTGAAGCTTTCTTT. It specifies CASGLGQGEAFF.

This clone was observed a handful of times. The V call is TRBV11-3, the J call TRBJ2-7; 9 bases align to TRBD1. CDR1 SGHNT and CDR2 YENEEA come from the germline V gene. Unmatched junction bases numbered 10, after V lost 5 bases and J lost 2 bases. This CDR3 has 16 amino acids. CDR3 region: CASSPKLRTGAYEQYF. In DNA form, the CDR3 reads TGTGCCAGCAGCCCAAAGCTACGGACAGGGGCCTACGAGCAGTACTTC.

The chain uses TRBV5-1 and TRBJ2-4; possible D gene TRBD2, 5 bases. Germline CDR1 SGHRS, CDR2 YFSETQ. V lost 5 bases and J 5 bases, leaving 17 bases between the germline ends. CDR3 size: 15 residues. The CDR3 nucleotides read TGCGCCAGCAGGCAGGTCGGGGAATGGCAAAACATTCAGTACTTC. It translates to CASRQVGEWQNIQYF.

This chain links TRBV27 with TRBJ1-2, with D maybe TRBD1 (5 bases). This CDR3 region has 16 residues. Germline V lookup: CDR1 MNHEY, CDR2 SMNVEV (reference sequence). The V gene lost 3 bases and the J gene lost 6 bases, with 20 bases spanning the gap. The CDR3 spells CASSLIISGFGDGYTF. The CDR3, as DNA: TGTGCCAGCAGTTTGATAATTTCAGGGTTTGGAGATGGCTACACCTTC.

CDR3 DNA: TGCGCCAGCCGAGTAGCGGGGGGAAGCTCCTACGAGCAGTACTTC. Translated: CASRVAGGSSYEQYF. The chain is built from TRBV5-1 and TRBJ2-7, with 10 bases identical to TRBD2. This CDR3 comprises 15 residues. Per germline, CDR1 SGHRS and CDR2 YFSETQ. V dropped 7 bases and J dropped 0; count of bases not matched to a gene: 7.

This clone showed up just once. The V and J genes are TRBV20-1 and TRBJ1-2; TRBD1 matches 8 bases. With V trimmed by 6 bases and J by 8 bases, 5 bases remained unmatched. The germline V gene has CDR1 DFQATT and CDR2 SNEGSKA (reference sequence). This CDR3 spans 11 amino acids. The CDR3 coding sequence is TGCAGTGCCGACAGGGGCCGAGGCTACACCTTC. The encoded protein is CSADRGRGYTF.

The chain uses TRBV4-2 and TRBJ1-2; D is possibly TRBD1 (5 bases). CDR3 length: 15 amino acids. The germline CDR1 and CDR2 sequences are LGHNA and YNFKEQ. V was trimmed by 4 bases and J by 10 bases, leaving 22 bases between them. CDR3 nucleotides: TGTGCCAGCAGCCTCGGGGGTCTCGACGTCTCCGTCTACACCTTC. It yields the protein CASSLGGLDVSVYTF.

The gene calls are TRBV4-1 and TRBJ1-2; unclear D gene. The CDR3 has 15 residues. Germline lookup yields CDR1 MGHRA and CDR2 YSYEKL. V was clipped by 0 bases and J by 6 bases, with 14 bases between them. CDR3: CASSQEVAGWDGYTF. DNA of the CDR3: TGCGCCAGCAGCCAAGAGGTGGCGGGGTGGGATGGCTACACCTTC.

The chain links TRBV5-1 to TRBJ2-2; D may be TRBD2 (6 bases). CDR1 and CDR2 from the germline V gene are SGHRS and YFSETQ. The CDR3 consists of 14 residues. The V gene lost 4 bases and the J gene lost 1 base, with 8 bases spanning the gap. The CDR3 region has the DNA TGCGCCAGCAGCACCGGGGGGAACACCGGGGAGCTGTTTTTT. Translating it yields CASSTGGNTGELFF.

The CDR3 loop is CSAPWHTEAFF. The CDR3 DNA sequence: TGCAGTGCCCCGTGGCACACTGAAGCTTTCTTT. The chain has TRBV20-1 and TRBJ1-1; D is unresolved. This CDR3 spans 11 amino acids. Germline CDR1 reads DFQATT; CDR2 reads SNEGSKA (reference sequence). Trimming took off 6 bases at V and 3 bases at J, with 8 bases between the two ends.

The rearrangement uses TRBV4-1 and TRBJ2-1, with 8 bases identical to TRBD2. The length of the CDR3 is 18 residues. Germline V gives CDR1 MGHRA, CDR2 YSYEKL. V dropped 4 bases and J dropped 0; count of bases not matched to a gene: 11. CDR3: CASSPPPKGTSSYNEQFF. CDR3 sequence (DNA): TGCGCCAGCAGCCCACCCCCAAAAGGGACTAGCTCCTACAATGAGCAGTTCTTC.

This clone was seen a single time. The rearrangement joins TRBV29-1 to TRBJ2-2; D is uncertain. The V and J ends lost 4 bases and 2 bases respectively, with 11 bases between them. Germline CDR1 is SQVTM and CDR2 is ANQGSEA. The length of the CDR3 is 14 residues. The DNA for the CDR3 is TGCAGCGTTGGGCGGTCGGAAAACACCGGGGAGCTGTTTTTT. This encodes CSVGRSENTGELFF.